Presented here are 24 T cell receptor beta chains from one specimen sequenced in a study of OX40 agonist ivuxolimab in advanced cancers. TCRdb keeps only in-frame clones here, not all; method: immunoSEQ multiplex PCR. The table lists just under 85,000 clones, approximately 84% of them singletons. This material consisted of CD4+ or CD8+ T cells sorted from blood, taken in a trial of the OX40 agonist ivuxolimab. The origin of the receptors is an adult with an advanced solid tumor such as melanoma, head and neck, liver or kidney cancer.

This chain links TRBV5-7 with TRBJ2-6; no definite D call. Being an ORF, TRBV5-7 has a function that is uncertain. Trimming stripped 7 bases from V and 5 bases from J, with 22 bases between. The length of the CDR3 is 17 residues. The DNA for the CDR3 is TGTGCCAGCGAATGGATTTGCGTACAAAGTCGGGCCAACGTCCTGACTTTC. It is translated as CASEWICVQSRANVLTF.

J is TRBJ2-2 and V is TRBV9, with D unclear. Trimming removed 4 bases at V and 3 bases at J, with 10 bases between. The V gene's germline CDR1 is SGDLS and CDR2 YYNGEE. The CDR3 totals 14 residues. This CDR3 is CASSPVLYTGELFF. For the CDR3, the DNA is TGTGCCAGCAGCCCGGTACTGTACACCGGGGAGCTGTTTTTT.

V usage is TRBV9 and J usage is TRBJ2-2; D perhaps matches TRBD2 (6 bases). Germline V lookup: CDR1 SGDLS, CDR2 YYNGEE. The CDR3 length is 14 residues. Trimming left V 6 bases short and J 7 bases short, with 16 bases between. Here the CDR3 DNA reads TGTGCCAGCACCGGAGGTGGGGGGAGCGGGGAGCTGTTTTTT. Translated, it gives CASTGGGGSGELFF.

The chain links TRBV7-9 to TRBJ2-1; a weak D match, TRBD2 (5 bases). V lost 0 bases and J lost 4, with 10 bases in between. The CDR3 is 15 residues long. The germline CDR1 and CDR2 sequences are SEHNR and FQNEAQ (reference sequence). The CDR3, as DNA: TGTGCCAGCAGCTTAGCGGGAGTCAAATACAATGAGCAGTTCTTC. Its translation: CASSLAGVKYNEQFF.

J is TRBJ1-3 and V is TRBV5-3; no clear D. TRBV5-3 is labeled an ORF, and its function is uncertain. V was cut by 0 bases and J by 0 bases, with 13 bases left in between. The CDR3 loop spans 17 amino acids. The DNA of the CDR3 is TGTGCCAGAAGCTTGGGCGGACGAGGGAGCTCTGGAAACACCATATATTTT. Protein product: CARSLGGRGSSGNTIYF.

The CDR3 DNA follows: TGTGCCAGCAGCTTACAGGGTTACTATGGCTACACCTTC. Residues: CASSLQGYYGYTF. The rearrangement joins TRBV5-5 to TRBJ1-2; tentative D call: TRBD1 (6 bases). Germline V CDR1 and CDR2: SGHKS, YYEKEE (reference sequence). The germline V and J ends were trimmed by 2 bases and 3 bases, with 8 bases remaining between them. The length of the CDR3 is 13 residues.

This rearrangement joins TRBV5-4 to TRBJ2-5; either TRBD1 or TRBD2 may fit D (6 bases each). V was trimmed by 1 base and J by 12 bases, leaving 19 bases between them. The CDR3 extends over 14 amino acids. The germline V gene encodes CDR1 SGHNT and CDR2 YYREEE (reference sequence). CDR3 in amino acids: CASSLWGRDVSKYF. The CDR3 region has the DNA TGTGCCAGCAGCTTGTGGGGGCGGGACGTTTCTAAGTACTTC. Full variable domain (outside the CDR3, taken from reference TRBV5-4 and TRBJ2-5): ETGVTQSPTHLIKTRGQQVTLRCSSQSGHNTVSWYQQALGQGPQFIFQYYREEENGRGNFPPRFSGLQFPNYSSELNVNALELDDSALYLCASSLWGRDVSKYFGPGTRLLVL.

Notes on this clone: A junction boundary mismatches the germline segment, possibly from a read error. The gene calls are TRBV7-7 and TRBJ2-5; possible D gene TRBD2, 6 bases. Germline-derived CDR1 and CDR2 are SSHAT and FNYEAQ (reference sequence). The CDR3 has 17 amino acids. Here the CDR3 reads CASSPHEGWGVEETQYF. The CDR3 region has the DNA TGTGCTAGCAGCCCCCACGAAGGTTGGGGGGTTGAAGAGACCCAGTACTTC.

Here the CDR3 reads CASSNQAEQPQHF. The DNA of the CDR3 is TGTGCCAGTAGTAACCAAGCTGAGCAGCCCCAGCATTTT. The chain couples TRBV19 to TRBJ1-5, with D unresolved. The CDR3 consists of 13 residues. CDR1 is LNHDA and CDR2 is SQIVND in the germline V gene (reference sequence). Trimming stripped 4 bases from V and 7 bases from J, with 11 bases between.

The chain employs TRBV7-3 and TRBJ2-1; 9 positions match TRBD1. With V trimmed by 1 base and J by 7 bases, 5 bases remained unmatched. Germline V gene lookup returns CDR1 SGHTA and CDR2 FQGTGA. The CDR3 covers 15 residues. The CDR3, as DNA: TGTGCCAGCAGCTTAATGGGGACAGGGAAGAATGAGCAGTTCTTC. Translation: CASSLMGTGKNEQFF.

DNA of the CDR3: TGCGCCAGCAGCTCATGGCTTCAAGAGACCCAGTACTTC. Protein product: CASSSWLQETQYF. The chain uses TRBV5-1 and TRBJ2-5; D is unresolved. V shed 3 bases and J shed 2 bases, with 8 bases lying between them. The length of the CDR3 is 13 residues. Germline CDR1 reads SGHRS; CDR2 reads YFSETQ.

The chain recombines TRBV5-4 with TRBJ2-7; D is unresolved. This CDR3 is 14 amino acids long. The V end was cut by 4 bases, the J end by 1 base, with 12 bases between. CDR1 is SGHNT and CDR2 is YYREEE in the germline V gene (reference sequence). This chain's CDR3 is CASSPITGSYEQYF. The CDR3 DNA follows: TGTGCCAGCAGCCCCATCACCGGTTCCTACGAGCAGTACTTC.

This clone was found a few times. Different DNA sequences within this sample yield the same CDR3. The chain employs TRBV27 and TRBJ1-2; D not certain. The CDR3 spans 13 residues. With 2 bases removed from V and 8 bases from J, the gap between germline ends came to 12 bases. Looked up from germline, CDR1 is MNHEY and CDR2 is SMNVEV (reference sequence). As DNA, the CDR3 is TGTGCCAGCAGTTTAAGGCCCCGGGGAGGCTACACCTTC. Its translation: CASSLRPRGGYTF.

J is TRBJ2-2 and V is TRBV7-2; D possibly corresponds to TRBD2 (5 bases). V lost 5 bases, J lost 3 bases, and 13 bases lay in between. The CDR3 length is 15 residues. Germline V CDR1 and CDR2: SGHTA, FQGNSA. Here the CDR3 DNA reads TGTGCCAGCAGCCAACAATACGGGGACACCGGGGAGCTGTTTTTT. This gives the protein CASSQQYGDTGELFF.

This sequence joins TRBV5-6 and TRBJ2-1; 13 nucleotides line up with TRBD2. V gave up 3 bases and J gave up 6 bases; unmatched junction bases: 3. Germline loops: CDR1 SGHDT, CDR2 YYEEEE. The CDR3 contains 15 residues. CDR3 region: CASSSGTSGINEQFF. CDR3 in DNA: TGTGCCAGCAGCTCCGGGACTAGCGGGATCAATGAGCAGTTCTTC.

The genes are TRBV5-8 and TRBJ2-5, with TRBD1 identical over 10 bases. Germline V gives CDR1 SGHTS, CDR2 YDEGEE. CDR3 length equals 15 residues. Trimming cost V 6 bases and J 1 base; bases outside gene matches: 6. The CDR3 bases are TGTGCCAGCAACCCGGGACAGGGGATCCAAGAGACCCAGTACTTC. Its protein is CASNPGQGIQETQYF.

The V call is TRBV25-1, the J call TRBJ1-2; D gene ambiguous. The CDR3 runs to 11 residues. The V end was cut by 11 bases, the J end by 8 bases, with 15 bases between. CDR1 and CDR2 from the germline V gene are MGHDK and SYGVNS. The CDR3 nucleotides are TGTGCCGTAATGGGTCGTAGAGGCTACACCTTC. Translated, it gives CAVMGRRGYTF.

A word on this clone: The sample holds other DNA sequences that translate to the same CDR3. The chain recombines TRBV6-6 with TRBJ1-1; D gene unclear. The CDR3 totals 12 residues. Between the trimmed V and J ends, which lost 7 bases and 1 base, there was a span of 7 bases. Per the germline V gene, CDR1 is MNHNY and CDR2 is SVGAGI (reference sequence). This CDR3 is CASNLANTEAFF. As DNA, the CDR3 is TGTGCCAGCAACTTGGCGAACACTGAAGCTTTCTTT.

The CDR3 here is CASSLAWGSSYNEQFF. CDR3 nucleotide sequence: TGTGCCAGCAGCTTAGCGTGGGGGAGCTCCTACAATGAGCAGTTCTTC. V is TRBV7-8 and J is TRBJ2-1; D possibly matches TRBD1 or TRBD2 (5 bases each). V was pared by 0 bases and J by 0 bases, with 9 bases between. The CDR3 has 16 residues. CDR1 is SGHVS and CDR2 is FQNEAQ in the germline V gene.

This clone was seen more than once but under ten times. The chain employs TRBV30 and TRBJ1-2; 8 nucleotides align to TRBD1. Unmatched junction bases numbered 6, after V lost 7 bases and J lost 8 bases. The CDR3 extends over 11 amino acids. Germline values: CDR1 GTSNPN, CDR2 SVGIG (reference sequence). CDR3 sequence (DNA): TGTGCCTTCCTCGACAGGGGCGGCTACACCTTC. Amino acid sequence: CAFLDRGGYTF.

This clone was observed a single time. The rearrangement links TRBV6-5 to TRBJ1-2; the D gene is possibly TRBD1 (5 bases). The CDR3 has 14 amino acids. Deletions cut 0 bases from V and 4 bases from J, with 9 bases between. CDR1 MNHEY and CDR2 SVGAGI come from the germline V gene. The chain's CDR3 is CASSYSGGVYGYTF. CDR3 DNA sequence: TGTGCCAGCAGTTACTCGGGAGGGGTCTATGGCTACACCTTC.

V is TRBV7-9 and J is TRBJ2-1, with D tentatively TRBD1 or TRBD2 (5 bases each). With 1 base removed from V and 10 bases from J, the gap between germline ends came to 8 bases. The CDR3 length is 12 residues. From germline, CDR1 is SEHNR and CDR2 FQNEAQ (reference sequence). The CDR3 nucleotides are TGTGCCAGCAGCTTAGGAGGGGACGAGCAGTTCTTC. Its protein product is CASSLGGDEQFF.

This clone was detected only once. The chain combines TRBV19 with TRBJ2-3, with D perhaps matching TRBD1 (5 bases). Germline V gives CDR1 LNHDA, CDR2 SQIVND (reference sequence). This CDR3 has 16 residues. V was clipped by 9 bases and J by 0 bases, with 19 bases between them. This CDR3 is CASRAPWGRSTDTQYF. The CDR3 nucleotides are TGTGCCAGCCGCGCCCCGTGGGGCCGGAGCACAGATACGCAGTATTTT.

V is TRBV19 and J is TRBJ2-5; D call uncertain. The length of the CDR3 is 14 residues. The V and J ends lost 5 bases and 2 bases respectively, with 12 bases between them. Germline assignment: CDR1 LNHDA and CDR2 SQIVND (reference sequence). The CDR3 DNA reads as TGTGCCAGTAGTGGACGAGTCGGGCAAGAGACCCAGTACTTC. It yields the protein CASSGRVGQETQYF.